The 23 T cell receptor beta chains below all came from one sample that was sequenced in a study of T cells in Graves' hyperthyroidism and ophthalmopathy (dated by TCRdb to about 2019). The library was produced with multiplex PCR. Sequencing was carried out with an Illumina HiSeq 2000. The TCR beta CDR3 regions were amplified from RNA transcripts. A first-round RT-PCR of the TCR CDR3 used the HTBI primer set with the Qiagen OneStep RT-PCR kit. TCRdb trimmed the raw reads at Q25, called clones with MiXCR and kept productive beta chains. CDR3 protein duplicates are merged, each entry listing the most common genes and DNA. Recorded for this sample are about 250,000 distinct CDR3 sequences; approximately 23% of them occurred a single time. The ten largest account for around 32% of the sample. Sample: blood. These receptors were collected from a woman aged 40 to 50 with Graves' ophthalmopathy.

The J gene is TRBJ1-5, the V gene TRBV6-1; TRBD1 agrees at 11 bases. Unmatched junction bases numbered 7, after V lost 6 bases and J lost 9 bases. The CDR3 spans 14 residues. CDR1 is MNHNS, CDR2 SASEGT, per germline. Here the CDR3 DNA reads TGTGCCAGCAGAGACGGACAGGGGGCAGGGCCCCAGCATTTT. Its translation is CASRDGQGAGPQHF.

This clonotype was seen many times. This rearrangement joins TRBV9 to TRBJ2-7, with 7 bases lining up with TRBD1. This CDR3 region has 14 residues. The V gene end was trimmed by 4 bases and the J gene end by 2 bases; junction bases not matched to a gene: 6. CDR1 is SGDLS, CDR2 YYNGEE, per germline. CDR3 nucleotide sequence: TGTGCCAGCAGCCCGAAGGGGACAGCCTACGAGCAGTACTTC. Amino acids: CASSPKGTAYEQYF.

The V gene is TRBV5-1, the J gene TRBJ2-5, with 7 bases that match TRBD1. Germline V gene sequence: CDR1 SGHRS, CDR2 YFSETQ. The CDR3 has 14 residues. Trimming at V came to 3 bases and at J to 2 bases, leaving 4 bases not matched to a gene. The CDR3 region is CASSSGQPQETQYF. CDR3 bases: TGCGCCAGCAGCTCGGGACAGCCACAAGAGACCCAGTACTTC.

This clonotype was counted many times. The chain links TRBV29-1 to TRBJ2-7; TRBD1 is a possible D gene (5 bases). Germline CDR1 and CDR2: SQVTM and ANQGSEA. Trimming stripped 0 bases from V and 3 bases from J, with 12 bases between. The CDR3 is made up of 14 amino acids. CDR3 nucleotides: TGCAGCGTTGAAGATATCCCAGACAGCTACGAGCAGTACTTC. Protein: CSVEDIPDSYEQYF.

This clonotype was detected many times. V gene TRBV5-1 combines with J gene TRBJ1-2; the match to TRBD1 covers 7 bases. J was trimmed by 1 base and V by 4 bases; bases with no gene match: 7. CDR3 length: 15 amino acids. The V gene's germline CDR1 is SGHRS and CDR2 YFSETQ. The CDR3 DNA follows: TGCGCCAGCAGCCCCGGGACAGCAAATAACTATGGCTACACCTTC. It yields the protein CASSPGTANNYGYTF. Looking up the rest from reference TRBV5-1 and TRBJ1-2 gives the full variable domain: KAGVTQTPRYLIKTRGQQVTLSCSPISGHRSVSWYQQTPGQGLQFLFEYFSETQRNKGNFPGRFSGRQFSNSRSEMNVSTLELGDSALYLCASSPGTANNYGYTFGSGTRLTVV.

This clonotype was detected ten times or more. The chain joins TRBV30 to TRBJ1-2; a weak D match, TRBD1 (6 bases). The V end lost 5 bases, the J end lost 4 bases, and 23 bases lay between the germline ends. This CDR3 is built from 16 residues. Germline V gene data show CDR1 as GTSNPN and CDR2 as SVGIG (reference sequence). CDR3 loop: CAWSPQIQGGGYGYTF. In nucleotides, the CDR3 is TGTGCCTGGTCGCCTCAGATACAGGGCGGAGGCTATGGCTACACCTTC.

This clonotype was detected ten times or more. Given the absence of the conserved phenylalanine or tryptophan at the CDR3 end, a read error is likely. The V gene is TRBV19, the J gene TRBJ1-1, with D perhaps matching TRBD1 (5 bases). Germline V gene sequence: CDR1 LNHDA, CDR2 SQIVND (reference sequence). The length of the CDR3 is 13 residues. V was pared by 5 bases and J by 2 bases, with 9 bases between. The CDR3 sequence: CASSSTVNTEAFL. The CDR3 nucleotides are TGTGCCAGTAGTTCGACAGTTAACACTGAAGCTTTCCTT.

This clonotype was observed a handful of times. This sequence joins TRBV18 and TRBJ1-1; perhaps TRBD1 as D (5 bases). This CDR3 region has 17 residues. Per the germline V gene, CDR1 is KGHSH and CDR2 is LQKENI. The germline V and J ends were trimmed by 2 bases and 2 bases, with 18 bases remaining between them. CDR3 DNA: TGTGCCAGCTCACCATTCAGGGACCCCGGGGGTAACACTGAAGCTTTCTTT. Translating it yields CASSPFRDPGGNTEAFF.

This clonotype was found many times. The chain uses TRBV7-8 and TRBJ2-7; perhaps TRBD2 as D (5 bases). Deletions cut 1 base from V and 4 bases from J, with 8 bases between. The germline V gene has CDR1 SGHVS and CDR2 FQNEAQ. This CDR3 comprises 13 residues. The CDR3 protein is CASSLDSEYEQYF. Written as DNA, the CDR3 is TGTGCCAGCAGCTTAGATAGCGAATACGAGCAGTACTTC.

This clonotype has a count of ten or more. The rearrangement links TRBV25-1 to TRBJ2-7, with a tentative D call TRBD1 (7 bases). The length of the CDR3 is 15 residues. Germline CDR1 reads MGHDK; CDR2 reads SYGVNS. Trimming removed 7 bases at V and 5 bases at J, with 21 bases between. For the CDR3, the DNA is TGTGCCAGCAAGGTCAGGGGGGACGGCGGGGACGAGCAGTACTTC. Amino acid sequence: CASKVRGDGGDEQYF.

This clonotype was counted many times. This chain joins TRBV3-1 and TRBJ1-2; D possibly corresponds to TRBD1 (5 bases). The CDR3 has 15 residues. Per germline, CDR1 LGHDT and CDR2 YNNKEL (reference sequence). V was clipped by 4 bases and J by 10 bases, with 22 bases between them. The CDR3: CASSPRDRGGAHYTF. The CDR3 DNA is TGTGCCAGCAGCCCCCGGGACCGCGGCGGGGCTCACTACACCTTC.

The rearrangement joins TRBV2 to TRBJ2-7, with TRBD2 matching over 9 bases. V was clipped by 9 bases and J by 1 base; unmatched bases: 7. Germline V gives CDR1 SNHLY, CDR2 FYNNEI. There are 14 residues in the CDR3. The CDR3 bases are TGTGCCAGTAGCGGGGGCGCCGTGTCCTACGAGCAGTACTTC. Translated: CASSGGAVSYEQYF.

This clonotype was seen repeatedly, ten times or more. The chain employs TRBV3-1 and TRBJ2-7; TRBD2 agrees at 14 bases. The V segment lost 1 base and the J segment 7 bases; nucleotides outside the gene matches: 3. In germline, CDR1 is LGHDT, CDR2 YNNKEL (reference sequence). The CDR3 contains 15 residues. CDR3 in amino acids: CASSQGLAGGKEQYF. The CDR3 DNA reads TGTGCCAGCAGCCAAGGACTAGCGGGAGGGAAGGAGCAGTACTTC.

The V and J genes are TRBV10-3 and TRBJ2-7; the D is unclear. The V gene lost 10 bases and the J gene lost 0 bases, with 19 bases spanning the gap. The CDR3 consists of 15 residues. The V gene's germline CDR1 is ENHRY and CDR2 SYGVKD. This CDR3 reads CATLTGGEGSYEQYF. Written as DNA, the CDR3 is TGTGCCACCTTAACTGGTGGGGAAGGCTCCTACGAGCAGTACTTC.

In its sample, this clonotype was seen many times. This rearrangement joins TRBV28 to TRBJ2-7, with 8 bases that match TRBD2. Per the germline V gene, CDR1 is MDHEN and CDR2 is SYDVKM. This CDR3 has 14 residues. The V and J ends lost 7 bases and 7 bases, in that order; junction bases with no gene match: 12. CDR3 DNA sequence: TGTGCCAGCATTGGGGGACTAGGGTTCGGGGAGCAGTACTTC. Protein sequence: CASIGGLGFGEQYF.

This clonotype has more than one count but fewer than ten. The DNA for the CDR3 is TGTGCCAGCAGCCCAGATGGAGGGGGCAACGAGCAGTACTTC. It translates to CASSPDGGGNEQYF. This chain uses TRBV7-9 with TRBJ2-7; possible D gene TRBD1, 7 bases. V was shortened by 5 bases and J by 5 bases, with 16 bases between the two germline ends. Germline V gene sequence: CDR1 SEHNR, CDR2 FQNEAQ (reference sequence). The CDR3 contains 14 residues.

This rearrangement joins TRBV7-8 to TRBJ1-1, with D possibly being TRBD1 (6 bases). Trimming removed 5 bases from V and 4 bases from J, with 23 bases in between. The CDR3 contains 17 residues. Germline V gene lookup returns CDR1 SGHVS and CDR2 FQNEAQ. CDR3 sequence: CASSATGTGYLSTEAFF. The CDR3 region has the DNA TGTGCCAGCAGCGCCACAGGGACGGGGTATTTGAGCACTGAAGCTTTCTTT.

The chain employs TRBV6-2 or TRBV6-3 and TRBJ2-2, with D maybe TRBD2 (6 bases). V lost 0 bases, J lost 0 bases, and 11 bases lay in between. Germline V gene lookup returns CDR1 MNHEY and CDR2 SVGEGT. This CDR3 comprises 17 residues. The DNA of the CDR3 is TGTGCCAGCAGTTACTCTGGAGGGCGAGCGAACACCGGGGAGCTGTTTTTT. This gives the protein CASSYSGGRANTGELFF.

This clonotype came up many times. The CDR3, as DNA: TGTGCCAGCAGCCAAGGCCTAGGGTTGCAGCAGTACTTC. Amino acids: CASSQGLGLQQYF. The chain recombines TRBV4-2 with TRBJ2-7; D call uncertain. V dropped 1 base and J dropped 8 bases, with 12 bases sitting between them. The germline CDR1 and CDR2 sequences are LGHNA and YNFKEQ. This CDR3 has 13 amino acids.

This clonotype was seen ten or more times. V usage is TRBV20-1 and J usage is TRBJ2-4; 8 bases are a match to TRBD2. The V gene's germline CDR1 is DFQATT and CDR2 SNEGSKA (reference sequence). V trimming: 2 bases; J trimming: 7 bases; junction bases outside the gene matches: 4. The CDR3 is made up of 13 amino acids. The CDR3 region has the DNA TGCAGTGCTAGACGGGAGGGCCTGAACATTCAGTACTTC. Amino acid sequence: CSARREGLNIQYF.

The chain has TRBV4-1 and TRBJ2-7, with 9 bases lining up with TRBD2. Germline V CDR1 and CDR2: MGHRA, YSYEKL. J lost 7 bases, V lost 3 bases, and 10 bases had no gene match. This CDR3 is 15 amino acids long. CDR3 in amino acids: CASSQETGLAEEQYF. DNA for the CDR3: TGCGCCAGCAGCCAGGAGACGGGACTAGCAGAGGAGCAGTACTTC.

In this sample, this clonotype turned up a few times. The missing conserved phenylalanine or tryptophan at the end of this CDR3 makes a read error likely. The J gene is TRBJ2-7, the V gene TRBV3-1; perhaps TRBD1 as D (7 bases). This CDR3 has 19 amino acids. V gave up 0 bases and J gave up 2 bases, with 23 bases separating them. The germline gives CDR1 LGHDT, CDR2 YNNKEL (reference sequence). The CDR3 sequence is CASSQDLRGVRDSAYEQYL. The CDR3 DNA reads as TGTGCCAGCAGCCAAGATCTTCGCGGGGTGCGGGACAGCGCCTACGAGCAGTACCTC.

This clonotype was seen many times. The rearrangement uses TRBV11-2 and TRBJ2-7; TRBD2 aligns across 10 bases. Looked up from germline, CDR1 is SGHAT and CDR2 is FQNNGV. The CDR3 is 17 residues long. V trimming: 4 bases; J trimming: 2 bases; junction bases outside the gene matches: 11. DNA for the CDR3: TGTGCCAGCAGCTCATATGGGTCTAGCGGGAGTACCTACGAGCAGTACTTC. Translating it yields CASSSYGSSGSTYEQYF.